This entry is about one TCR beta chain. What it binds is not known. Alongside a J-beta primer mix, a sample-barcoded 5' primer served in a second PCR lasting about 7 to 12 cycles. Using its own MiXCR run on the 5' RACE reads, TCRdb lists one record per CDR3 protein. The sample has fewer than 600,000 distinct CDR3 sequences, about 27% seen once; the top ten hold over 3.5%. This entry comes from a study of blood T cells in healthy people across ages. Study overall: About one barcoded beta molecule per two T cells was the capture yield of template switching.

The study, taken as a whole, reports: Percentage of naive T cells showed a strong correlation with TCR beta diversity.

This sample was also put to use in a study of T cells of mothers and their children. Per that study: With the M1S primer of the second PCR, sample barcodes and 2-4 random nucleotides were added.

Sequenced sample: blood. The origin of this receptor is a boy aged 2-9 years in good health.

CDR3 in amino acids: CASSLDGANTEAFF. CDR3 nucleotide sequence: TGCGCCAGCAGCTTGGACGGCGCGAACACTGAAGCTTTCTTT. The chain employs TRBV5-1 and TRBJ1-1; D is unclear. Deletions cut 0 bases from V and 1 base from J, with 7 bases between. Germline assignment: CDR1 SGHRS and CDR2 YFSETQ. This CDR3 region has 14 residues.